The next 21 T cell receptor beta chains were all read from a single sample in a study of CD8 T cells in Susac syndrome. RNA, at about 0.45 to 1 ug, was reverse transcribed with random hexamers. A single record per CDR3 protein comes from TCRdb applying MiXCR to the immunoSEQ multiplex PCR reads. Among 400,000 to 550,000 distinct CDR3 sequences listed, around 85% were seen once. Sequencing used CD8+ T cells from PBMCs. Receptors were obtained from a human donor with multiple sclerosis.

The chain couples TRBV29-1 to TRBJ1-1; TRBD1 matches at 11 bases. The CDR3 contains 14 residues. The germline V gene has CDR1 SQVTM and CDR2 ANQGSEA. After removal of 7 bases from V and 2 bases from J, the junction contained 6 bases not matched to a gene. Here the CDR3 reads CSARTGGYNTEAFF. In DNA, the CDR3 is TGCAGCGCCAGGACAGGGGGCTATAACACTGAAGCTTTCTTT.

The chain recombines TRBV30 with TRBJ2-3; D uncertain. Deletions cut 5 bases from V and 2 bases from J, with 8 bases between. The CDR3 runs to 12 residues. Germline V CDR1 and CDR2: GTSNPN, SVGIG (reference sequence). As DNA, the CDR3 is TGTGCCTGGGACGGATCCACAGATACGCAGTATTTT. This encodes CAWDGSTDTQYF.

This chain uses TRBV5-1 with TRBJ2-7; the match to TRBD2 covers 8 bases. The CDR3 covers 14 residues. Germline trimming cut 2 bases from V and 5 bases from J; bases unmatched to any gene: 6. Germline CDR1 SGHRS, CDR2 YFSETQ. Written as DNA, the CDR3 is TGCGCCAGCAGCTTAGTAGCGGGGAATAACGAGCAGTACTTC. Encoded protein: CASSLVAGNNEQYF.

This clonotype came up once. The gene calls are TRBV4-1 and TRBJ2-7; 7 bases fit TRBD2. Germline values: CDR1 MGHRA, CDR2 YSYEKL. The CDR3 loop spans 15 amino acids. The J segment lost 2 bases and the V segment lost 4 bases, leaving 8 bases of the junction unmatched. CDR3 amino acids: CASSLLSGAPYEQYF. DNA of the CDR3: TGCGCCAGCAGCCTACTAAGCGGGGCCCCCTACGAGCAGTACTTC.

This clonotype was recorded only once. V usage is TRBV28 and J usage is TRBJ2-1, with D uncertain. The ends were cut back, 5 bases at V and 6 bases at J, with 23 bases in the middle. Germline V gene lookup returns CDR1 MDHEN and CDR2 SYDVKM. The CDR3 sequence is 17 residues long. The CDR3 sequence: CASSPRGSIPPVNEQFF. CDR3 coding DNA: TGTGCCAGCAGTCCCCGCGGTAGCATACCTCCGGTCAATGAGCAGTTCTTC.

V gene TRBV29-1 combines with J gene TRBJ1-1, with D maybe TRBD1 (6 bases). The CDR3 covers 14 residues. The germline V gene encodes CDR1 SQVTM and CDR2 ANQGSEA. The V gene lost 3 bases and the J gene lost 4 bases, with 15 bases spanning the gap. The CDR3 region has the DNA TGCAGCGTTGAGGGGGCAGGGGAGTTCACTGAAGCTTTCTTT. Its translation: CSVEGAGEFTEAFF.

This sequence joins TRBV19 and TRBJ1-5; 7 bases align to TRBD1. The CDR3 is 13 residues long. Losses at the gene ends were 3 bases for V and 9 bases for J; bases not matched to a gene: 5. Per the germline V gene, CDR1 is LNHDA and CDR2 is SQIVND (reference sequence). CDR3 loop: CASSIGDSPPQHF. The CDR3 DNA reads TGTGCCAGTAGTATCGGGGACAGTCCGCCCCAGCATTTT.

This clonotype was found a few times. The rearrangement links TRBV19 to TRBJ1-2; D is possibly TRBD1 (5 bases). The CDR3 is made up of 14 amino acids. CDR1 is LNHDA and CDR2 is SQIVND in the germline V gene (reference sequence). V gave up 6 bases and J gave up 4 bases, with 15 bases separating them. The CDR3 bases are TGTGCCAGTAGCCCATCGGACGGGGGCTATGGCTACACCTTC. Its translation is CASSPSDGGYGYTF.

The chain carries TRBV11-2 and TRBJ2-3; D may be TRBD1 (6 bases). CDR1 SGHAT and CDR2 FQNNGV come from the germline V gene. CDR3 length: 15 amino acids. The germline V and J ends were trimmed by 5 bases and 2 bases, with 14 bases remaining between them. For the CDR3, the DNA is TGTGCCAGCAGCCGAAGGACAGCCTCCACAGATACGCAGTATTTT. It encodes CASSRRTASTDTQYF.

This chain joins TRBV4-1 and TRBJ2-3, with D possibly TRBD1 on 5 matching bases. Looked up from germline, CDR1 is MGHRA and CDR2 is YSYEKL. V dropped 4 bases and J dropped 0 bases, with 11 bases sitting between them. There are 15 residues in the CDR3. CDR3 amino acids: CASSPLDSSTDTQYF. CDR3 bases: TGCGCCAGCAGCCCCCTAGACAGTAGCACAGATACGCAGTATTTT.

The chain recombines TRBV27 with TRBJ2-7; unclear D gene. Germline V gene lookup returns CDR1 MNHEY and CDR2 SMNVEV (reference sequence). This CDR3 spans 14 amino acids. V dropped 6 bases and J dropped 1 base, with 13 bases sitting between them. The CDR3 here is CASSLGPVSYEQYF. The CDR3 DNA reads TGTGCCAGCAGCTTAGGACCAGTTTCCTACGAGCAGTACTTC.

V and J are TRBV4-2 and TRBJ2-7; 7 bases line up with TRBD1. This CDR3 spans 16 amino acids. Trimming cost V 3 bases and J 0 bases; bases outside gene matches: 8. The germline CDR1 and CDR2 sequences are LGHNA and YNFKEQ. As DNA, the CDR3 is TGTGCCAGCAGCCAGGTAGACAGGGTAGTCTCCTACGAGCAGTACTTC. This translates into CASSQVDRVVSYEQYF.

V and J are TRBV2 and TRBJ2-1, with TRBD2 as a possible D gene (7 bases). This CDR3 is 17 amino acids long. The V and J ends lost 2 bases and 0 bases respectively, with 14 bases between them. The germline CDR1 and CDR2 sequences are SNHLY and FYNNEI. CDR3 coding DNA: TGTGCCAGCAGTGAACCCGCGGGGGCTCCCTCCTACAATGAGCAGTTCTTC. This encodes CASSEPAGAPSYNEQFF.

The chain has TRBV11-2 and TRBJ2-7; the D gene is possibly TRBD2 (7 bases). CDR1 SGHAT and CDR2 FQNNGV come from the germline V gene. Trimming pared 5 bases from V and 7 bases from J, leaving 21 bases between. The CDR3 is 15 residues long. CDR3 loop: CASSPWGQGGLEQYF. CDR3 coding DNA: TGTGCCAGCAGCCCCTGGGGGCAGGGAGGGCTTGAGCAGTACTTC.

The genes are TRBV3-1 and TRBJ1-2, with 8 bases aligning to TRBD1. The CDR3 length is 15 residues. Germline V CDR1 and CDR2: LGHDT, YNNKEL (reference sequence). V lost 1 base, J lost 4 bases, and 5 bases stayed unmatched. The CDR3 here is CASSQVNTGGYGYTF. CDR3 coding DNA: TGTGCCAGCAGCCAAGTTAATACAGGGGGCTATGGCTACACCTTC.

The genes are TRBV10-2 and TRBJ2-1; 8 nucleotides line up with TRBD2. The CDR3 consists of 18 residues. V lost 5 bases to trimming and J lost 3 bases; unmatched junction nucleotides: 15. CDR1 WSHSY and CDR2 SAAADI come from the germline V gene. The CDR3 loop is CASSKPQVGLVIYNEQFF. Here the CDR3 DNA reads TGCGCCAGCAGTAAACCTCAGGTGGGACTAGTGATCTACAATGAGCAGTTCTTC.

The CDR3 region is CASSPTGLEEKLFF. CDR3 bases: TGTGCCAGCAGTCCCACAGGGTTGGAGGAAAAACTGTTTTTT. The chain combines TRBV27 with TRBJ1-4, with D possibly TRBD1 on 6 matching bases. The V end was cut by 5 bases, the J end by 8 bases, with 15 bases between. Germline assignment: CDR1 MNHEY and CDR2 SMNVEV (reference sequence). The CDR3 totals 14 residues.

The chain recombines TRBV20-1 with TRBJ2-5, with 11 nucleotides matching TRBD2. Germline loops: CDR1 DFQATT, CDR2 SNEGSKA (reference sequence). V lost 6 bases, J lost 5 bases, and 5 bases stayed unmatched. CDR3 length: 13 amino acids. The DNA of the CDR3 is TGCAGTGCCCCCGGGACTAGCGGCGAGACCCAGTACTTC. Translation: CSAPGTSGETQYF.

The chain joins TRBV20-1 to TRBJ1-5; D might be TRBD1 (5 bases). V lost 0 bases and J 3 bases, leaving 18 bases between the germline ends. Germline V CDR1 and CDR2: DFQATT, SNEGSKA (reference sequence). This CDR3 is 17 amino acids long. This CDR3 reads CSARDREGWVVNQPQHF. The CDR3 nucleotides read TGCAGTGCTAGAGACAGGGAAGGATGGGTCGTCAATCAGCCCCAGCATTTT.

CDR3 sequence reads: CASSLAKGKDTQYF. DNA for the CDR3: TGTGCCAGCAGCTTAGCGAAAGGGAAGGATACGCAGTATTTT. V usage is TRBV7-9 and J usage is TRBJ2-3, with D uncertain. Germline-derived CDR1 and CDR2 are SEHNR and FQNEAQ (reference sequence). CDR3 length equals 14 residues. The V and J ends lost 0 bases and 6 bases respectively, with 10 bases between them.

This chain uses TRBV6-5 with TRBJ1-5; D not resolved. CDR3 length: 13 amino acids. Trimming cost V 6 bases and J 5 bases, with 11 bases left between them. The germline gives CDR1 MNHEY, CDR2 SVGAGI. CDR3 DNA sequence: TGTGCCAGCAGCCCCGCCAGCTATCAGCCCCAGCATTTT. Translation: CASSPASYQPQHF.